This TCR beta chain was sequenced during a study of blood T cell repertoires in COVID-19. Study-level information: The United States, Italy and Spain were the sources of the acute and convalescent COVID-19 samples. PBMCs, B-cell-depleted T cells, or T cells provided the cDNA or gDNA that made up the material.

Per the original methods: Estimation of nucleated cell counts was performed using reference gene primer amplification. Generated by immunoSEQ multiplex PCR, the TCRdb table keeps only in-frame clones and is missing some. Clonal size and the V and J genes are those of that table, whereas D and trimming came from the DNA. Of roughly 100,000 clones in the sample, about four fifths are singletons; the top ten hold 2%. Germline assignment: CDR1 KGHSH and CDR2 LQKENI. V lost 5 bases, J lost 1 base, and 4 bases stayed unmatched. The CDR3 is 15 residues long. The sample consisted of peripheral blood. This chain links TRBV18 with TRBJ2-7; 11 bases line up with TRBD1. The source is a man in his 70s with active or convalescent COVID-19. CDR3 sequence reads: CASSRTGGSSYEQYF. The CDR3 DNA follows: TGTGCCAGCTCAAGGACAGGGGGCTCTTCCTACGAGCAGTACTTC. Drawing the rest from reference TRBV18 and TRBJ2-7, the complete variable domain is NAGVMQNPRHLVRRRGQEARLRCSPMKGHSHVYWYRQLPEEGLKFMVYLQKENIIDESGMPKERFSAEFPKEGPSILRIQQVVRGDSAAYFCASSRTGGSSYEQYFGPGTRLTVT.